This T cell receptor (beta chain) was sequenced for a study of post-analysis software for immune sequencing data. Study-wide context: Progressive-relapsing, secondary progressive and relapsing-remitting multiple sclerosis were among the disease courses included. Study results and limitations: Patients with multiple sclerosis recorded significantly lower normalized Chao1 diversity than controls, the study found. Controls had lower frequencies than patients of five TRBV segments, which included TRBV5-6, TRBV5-1 and TRBV20-1. Samples from a shared batch, those prepared together, strongly co-clustered by F measure.

There are a few counts of this clonotype. Its antigen is not identified. V lost 6 bases, J lost 0 bases, and 12 bases lay in between. The germline CDR1 and CDR2 sequences are SGHRS and YFSETQ. The CDR3 extends over 14 amino acids. TCR beta cDNA libraries included unique molecular identifiers. Between about 1 and 10 million T cells gave rise to hundreds of thousands of cDNA molecules. TCRdb re-derived calls from the PCR reads in MiXCR, one entry per CDR3 protein. Of hundreds of thousands of distinct CDR3 sequences listed, around a third are singletons. The source of this sequence is a girl aged 10 to 17 with multiple sclerosis. Material: blood. The rearrangement uses TRBV5-1 and TRBJ1-2; D perhaps matches TRBD1 (5 bases). CDR3 region: CASTSQGSNYGYTF. The DNA of the CDR3 is TGCGCCAGCACGTCCCAGGGTTCTAACTATGGCTACACCTTC.